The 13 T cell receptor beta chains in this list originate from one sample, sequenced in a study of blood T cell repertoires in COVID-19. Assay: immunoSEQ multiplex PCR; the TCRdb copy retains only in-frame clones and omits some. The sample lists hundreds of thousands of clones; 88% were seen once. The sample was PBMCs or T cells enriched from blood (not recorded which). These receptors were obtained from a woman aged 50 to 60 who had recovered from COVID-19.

The CDR3 protein is CASSELSEAFF. CDR3 in DNA: TGTGCCAGCAGTGAGCTGAGTGAAGCTTTCTTT. The chain recombines TRBV2 with TRBJ1-1; D gene ambiguous. This CDR3 comprises 11 residues. V dropped 3 bases and J dropped 7 bases, with 6 bases sitting between them. CDR1 and CDR2 (germline): SNHLY, FYNNEI.

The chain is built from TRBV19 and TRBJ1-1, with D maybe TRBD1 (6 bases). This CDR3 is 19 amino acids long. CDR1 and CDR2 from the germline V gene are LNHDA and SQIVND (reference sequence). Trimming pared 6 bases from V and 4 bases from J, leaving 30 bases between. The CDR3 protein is CASRRDGSILGHPGTEAFF. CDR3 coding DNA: TGTGCCAGTAGGCGAGATGGATCAATATTGGGACACCCGGGCACTGAAGCTTTCTTT.

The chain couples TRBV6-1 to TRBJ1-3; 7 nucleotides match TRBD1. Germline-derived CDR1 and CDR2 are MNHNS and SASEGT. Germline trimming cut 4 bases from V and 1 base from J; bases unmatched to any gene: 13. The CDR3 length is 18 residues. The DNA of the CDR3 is TGTGCCAGCAGTGTAGGGACAGCTTACTTATTATCTGGAAACACCATATATTTT. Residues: CASSVGTAYLLSGNTIYF.

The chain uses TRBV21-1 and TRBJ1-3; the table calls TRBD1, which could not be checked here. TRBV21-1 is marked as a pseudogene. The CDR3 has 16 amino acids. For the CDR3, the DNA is TGTGCCAGCAGCAAAGATCGTGCAGGGTGGGGAAACACCATATATTTT. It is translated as CASSKDRAGWGNTIYF.

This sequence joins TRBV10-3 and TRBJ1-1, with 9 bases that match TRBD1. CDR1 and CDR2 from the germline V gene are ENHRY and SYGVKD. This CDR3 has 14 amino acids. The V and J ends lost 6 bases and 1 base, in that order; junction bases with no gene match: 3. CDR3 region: CAIRLQGANTEAFF. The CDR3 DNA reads TGTGCCATCAGATTACAGGGGGCGAACACTGAAGCTTTCTTT.

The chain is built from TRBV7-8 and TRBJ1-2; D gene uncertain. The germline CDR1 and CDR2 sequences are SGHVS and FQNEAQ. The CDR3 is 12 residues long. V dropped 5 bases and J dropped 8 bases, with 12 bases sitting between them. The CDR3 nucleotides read TGTGCCAGCAGCGGGCGGGAACGAGGCTACACCTTC. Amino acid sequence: CASSGRERGYTF.

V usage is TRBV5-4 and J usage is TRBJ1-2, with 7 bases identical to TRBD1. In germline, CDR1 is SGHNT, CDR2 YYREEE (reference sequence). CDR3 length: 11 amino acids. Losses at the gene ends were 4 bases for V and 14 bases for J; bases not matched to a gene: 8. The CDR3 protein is CASSDRAVVTF. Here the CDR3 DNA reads TGTGCCAGCAGCGACAGGGCAGTTGTTACCTTC.

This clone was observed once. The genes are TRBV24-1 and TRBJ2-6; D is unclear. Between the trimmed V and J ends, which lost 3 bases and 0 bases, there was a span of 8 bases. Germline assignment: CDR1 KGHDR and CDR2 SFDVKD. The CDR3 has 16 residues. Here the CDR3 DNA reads TGTGCCACCAGTGATGAAAACAGCTCTGGGGCCAACGTCCTGACTTTC. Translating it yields CATSDENSSGANVLTF.

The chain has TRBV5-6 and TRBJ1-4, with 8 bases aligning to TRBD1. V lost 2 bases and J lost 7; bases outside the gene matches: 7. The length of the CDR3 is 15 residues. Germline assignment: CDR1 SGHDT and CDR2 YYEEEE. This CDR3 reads CASSFQGARSEKLFF. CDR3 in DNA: TGTGCCAGCAGCTTCCAGGGGGCGCGGAGTGAAAAACTGTTTTTT.

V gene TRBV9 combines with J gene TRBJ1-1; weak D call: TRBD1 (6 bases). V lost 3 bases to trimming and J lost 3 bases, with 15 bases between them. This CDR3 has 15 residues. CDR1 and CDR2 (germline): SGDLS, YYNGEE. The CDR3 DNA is TGTGCCAGCAGCGCTAAAACAGGGATGGACACTGAAGCTTTCTTT. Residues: CASSAKTGMDTEAFF.

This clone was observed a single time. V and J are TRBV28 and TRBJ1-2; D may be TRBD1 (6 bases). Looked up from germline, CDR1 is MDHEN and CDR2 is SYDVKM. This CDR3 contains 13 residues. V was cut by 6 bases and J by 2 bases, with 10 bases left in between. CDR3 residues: CASSPRGNYGYTF. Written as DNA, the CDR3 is TGTGCCAGCAGCCCCAGGGGAAACTATGGCTACACCTTC.

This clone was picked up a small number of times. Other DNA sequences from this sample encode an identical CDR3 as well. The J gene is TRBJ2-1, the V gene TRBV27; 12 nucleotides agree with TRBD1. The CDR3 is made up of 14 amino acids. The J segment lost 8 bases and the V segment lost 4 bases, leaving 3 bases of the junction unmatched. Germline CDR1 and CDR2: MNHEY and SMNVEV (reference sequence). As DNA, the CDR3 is TGTGCCAGCAGTTCAGGGACAGGGGGCTATGAGCAGTTCTTC. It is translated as CASSSGTGGYEQFF.

The CDR3 DNA sequence: TGTGCCAGCACCCCCAGTGGACGCGGGGTCCCCGCGAACACCGGGGAGCTGTTTTTT. Translation: CASTPSGRGVPANTGELFF. The chain links TRBV19 to TRBJ2-2, with a weak D call TRBD2 (6 bases). The V end was cut by 9 bases, the J end by 0 bases, with 26 bases between. Germline CDR1 is LNHDA and CDR2 is SQIVND (reference sequence). There are 19 residues in the CDR3.